This TCR beta chain came from a study of T-cell memory formation after mild COVID-19. Study-level background: In these data, TCR clusters were largely donor specific. General study results and limits: That cross-reactive memory joined was suggested by some responding clones appearing in pre-infection memory.

Trimming took 0 bases from V and 7 from J, leaving 9 bases between them. Germline values: CDR1 LNHNV, CDR2 YYDKDF (reference sequence). This CDR3 is 14 amino acids long. In its sample, this clonotype was seen a few times. What it recognizes is unknown. From the 5' RACE reads, TCRdb called clonotypes with MiXCR, one entry per CDR3 protein. Of roughly 110,000 distinct CDR3 sequences listed, around 11% are singletons. The sample taken for sequencing was PBMCs or a T cell subset sorted from them (not recorded which). The chain combines TRBV15 with TRBJ2-2, with D unclear. This TCR came from an adult woman who had mild COVID-19 (a few samples of this study predate the infection). Cell type and time point are not known. CDR3 nucleotide sequence: TGTGCCACCAGCAGAGAACTCGCTGGCGGGGAGCTGTTTTTT. Protein: CATSRELAGGELFF. The full variable domain, rest sourced from reference TRBV15 and TRBJ2-2, is DAMVIQNPRYQVTQFGKPVTLSCSQTLNHNVMYWYQQKSSQAPKLLFHYYDKDFNNEADTPDNFQSRRPNTSFCFLDIRSPGLGDTAMYLCATSRELAGGELFFGEGSRLTVL.